The entry that follows covers one T cell receptor (beta chain) sequence. This clonotype was seen more than once but under ten times. Its target antigen remains unknown. Per-base quality was not reported, and no clone a single base away is much larger than it. The CDR3 starts with the cysteine, ends with the phenylalanine, and has 17 residues. Only the CDR3 portion is preserved as DNA: 51 bases, with reading frame beginning at the first base. CDR1 and CDR2, per the germline V gene, are MGHRA and YSYEKL. Trimming accounts for 4 bases at V and 1 base at J, while the number of junction bases matched to no gene is 5. This specimen comes from a study of T cells in Graves' hyperthyroidism and ophthalmopathy (dated by TCRdb to 2018 to 2020). Background on the whole study: Peripheral blood was collected at initial diagnosis, before any treatment. A discovery cohort of around 100 patients, approximately 45 with Graves' ophthalmopathy and 55 to 60 with stable Graves' hyperthyroidism, was used to find distinguishing TCR V-J signatures. An independent validation cohort of under 20 hyperthyroidism patients and about 15 patients who later progressed to ophthalmopathy tested prospective prediction of ophthalmopathy. For training and testing, the 100 patients in the discovery cohort were randomly divided in a 7:3 ratio. In over five Graves' hyperthyroidism patients, the study also compared T-cell repertoires from thyroid tissue with T-cell repertoires from blood. After blood sampling, hyperthyroidism patients were treated with methimazole at a starting dose of 30 mg daily, and ophthalmopathy patients were treated with high-dose intravenous methylprednisolone. According to the paper, TCR Vbeta CDR3 sequencing was carried out on over 130 peripheral blood samples, which came from around 43 ophthalmopathy, around 74 hyperthyroidism and approximately 17 progressor patients.

General study outcomes and caveats: Most expanded thyroid clonotypes (frequency above 0.001) were also found in blood, which suggests that blood repertoires may mirror thyroid immune responses. No statistical method was used to set the sample size in advance, and investigators knew the group allocation. Ophthalmopathy was separated from stable hyperthyroidism by a 13 V-J signature model, with roughly 88% sensitivity and approximately 81% specificity obtained in cross-validation and 80%/75% obtained in testing. In validation, the model predicted progression to ophthalmopathy a median of roughly six months before onset, with roughly 70% sensitivity and 72.22% specificity.

Amplification of TCR beta CDR3 regions was carried out from RNA transcripts. A first-round RT-PCR of the TCR CDR3 used the HTBI primer set with the Qiagen OneStep RT-PCR kit. A second multiplex PCR round built the libraries, followed by size selection and purification. Sequencing of the libraries was done on an Illumina HiSeq2000 using paired-end 100 bp reads. Processing in the source paper ran as follows. Raw data were processed with SOAPnuke, discarding reads with adapters, uncalled bases, mean Phred below 15, or no exact constant-primer or identifier match. COPE v1.2.5 was used to merge high-quality paired reads, and clonotypes were defined as unique nucleotide sequences. MiTCR v1.1 was used to align clonotypes to the IMGT TRBV, TRBD and TRBJ reference segments. The analysis was restricted to V-J combinations with a frequency above 0.0001, which together covered over 99% of the repertoires. A TCS score was defined as the ratio between F50 (clonal expansion) and ExV (chaos), using BLOSUM62-based TCRdist between CDR3 peptides within each V-J. Welch's t-statistics and random forest reduced fewer than 600 V-J features to around 14, which were used in a naive Bayes classifier (R e1071). TCRdb ran its own pipeline on the public reads, namely fastp trimming at Q25 and MiXCR clone calling, and kept in-frame beta chains. Each CDR3 protein gets just one entry, which takes the most common genes and DNA from the rows behind it. TCRdb, not the original authors, processed these V and J calls. The sample table holds some 300,000 distinct CDR3 sequences, of which around 16% were seen once. Roughly a third of the sample is in the top ten clones.

A patient counted as having stable Graves' hyperthyroidism if no progression to ophthalmopathy occurred over 18 months of follow-up. Hyperthyroidism patients were newly diagnosed, had a disease duration of under 2 months, and were aged 18 to 65 years. Patients with uncontrolled infections, other autoimmune diseases, pregnancy or lactation were excluded. Diagnoses relied on clinical symptoms, serum thyroxine and TRAb, thyroid ultrasound and orbital computed tomography. PBMCs were separated from over 9 ml of fresh peripheral blood using Ficoll-Paque density gradient centrifugation. Total RNA was extracted with Trizol reagent, and quality was checked on an Agilent 2100 Bioanalyzer.

Sequences were obtained from blood. The chain joins TRBV4-1 to TRBJ2-1, with TRBD2 matching 12 junction bases. This clonotype originated in a man younger than 45 with Graves' hyperthyroidism. The sequenced DNA: TGCGCCAGCAGCCCACTAGCGGGAGGAGGGTCCTACAATGAGCAGTTCTTC. It is translated as CASSPLAGGGSYNEQFF.